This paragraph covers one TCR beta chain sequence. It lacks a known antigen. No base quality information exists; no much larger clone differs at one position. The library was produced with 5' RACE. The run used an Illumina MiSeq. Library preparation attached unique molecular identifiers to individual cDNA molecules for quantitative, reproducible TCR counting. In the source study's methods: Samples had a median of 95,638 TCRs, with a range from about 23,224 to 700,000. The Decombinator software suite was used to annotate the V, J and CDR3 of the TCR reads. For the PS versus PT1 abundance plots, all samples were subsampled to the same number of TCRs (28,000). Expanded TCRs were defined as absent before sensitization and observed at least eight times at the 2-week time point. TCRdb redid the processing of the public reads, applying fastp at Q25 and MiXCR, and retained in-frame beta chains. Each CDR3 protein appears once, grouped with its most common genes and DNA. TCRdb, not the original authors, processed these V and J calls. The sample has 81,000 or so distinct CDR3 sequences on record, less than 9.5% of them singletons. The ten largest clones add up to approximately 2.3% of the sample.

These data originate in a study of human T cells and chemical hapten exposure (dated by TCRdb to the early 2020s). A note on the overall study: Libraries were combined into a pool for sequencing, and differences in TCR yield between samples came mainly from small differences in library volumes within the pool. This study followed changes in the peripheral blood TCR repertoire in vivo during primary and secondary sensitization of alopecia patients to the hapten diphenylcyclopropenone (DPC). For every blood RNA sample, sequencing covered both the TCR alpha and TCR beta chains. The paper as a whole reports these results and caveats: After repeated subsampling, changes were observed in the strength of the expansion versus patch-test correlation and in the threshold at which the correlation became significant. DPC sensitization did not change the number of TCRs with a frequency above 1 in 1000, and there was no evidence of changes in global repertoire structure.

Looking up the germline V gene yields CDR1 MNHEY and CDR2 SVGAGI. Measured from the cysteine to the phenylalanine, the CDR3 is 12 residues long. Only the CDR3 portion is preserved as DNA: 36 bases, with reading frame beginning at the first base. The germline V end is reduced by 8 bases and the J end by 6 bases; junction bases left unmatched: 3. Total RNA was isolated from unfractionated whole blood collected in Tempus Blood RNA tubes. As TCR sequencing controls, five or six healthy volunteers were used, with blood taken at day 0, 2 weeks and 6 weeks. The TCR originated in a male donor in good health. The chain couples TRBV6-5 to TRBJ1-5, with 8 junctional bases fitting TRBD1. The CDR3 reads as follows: CASGQGSQPQHF. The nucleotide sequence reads TGTGCCAGCGGACAGGGAAGTCAGCCCCAGCATTTT.